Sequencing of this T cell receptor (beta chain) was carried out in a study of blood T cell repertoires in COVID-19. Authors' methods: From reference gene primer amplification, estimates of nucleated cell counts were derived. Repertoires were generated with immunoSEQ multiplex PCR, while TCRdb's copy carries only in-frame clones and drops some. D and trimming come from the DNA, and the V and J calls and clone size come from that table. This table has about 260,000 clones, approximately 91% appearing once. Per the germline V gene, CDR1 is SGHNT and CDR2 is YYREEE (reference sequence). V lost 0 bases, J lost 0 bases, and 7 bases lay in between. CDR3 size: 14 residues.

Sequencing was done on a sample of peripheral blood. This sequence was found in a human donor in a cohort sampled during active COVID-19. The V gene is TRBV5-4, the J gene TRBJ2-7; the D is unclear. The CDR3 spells CASSLDQDSYEQYF. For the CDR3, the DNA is TGTGCCAGCAGCTTGGATCAGGACTCCTACGAGCAGTACTTC.